This T cell receptor (beta chain) stems from a study of cytomegalovirus exposure and HLA in healthy donors. Findings of the study overall: Reports credit the classifier with highly specific, highly sensitive diagnosis of cytomegalovirus status. Sequencing likely generated an artifact that appeared as a cluster of highly shared sequence variants. There were some public TCRs occurring in many donors, but most TCR sequences were rare.

The PCR ran on 60 Vbeta and 13 Jbeta primers. TCRdb keeps only in-frame clones here, not all; method: immunoSEQ multiplex PCR. The table has around 170,000 clones, around 78% seen once; the top ten hold about 1.6%. This CDR3 is 15 amino acids long. The germline V gene has CDR1 MNHEY and CDR2 SMNVEV (reference sequence). The junction had 14 bases not matched to a gene; V was cut back by 8 bases and J by 8 bases. This clone has a single count. What it binds is not known. At collection, donors were nominally healthy, but unrecorded immune exposures were probable. The receptor comes from a man in his forties in good health and CMV-seronegative. The V gene is TRBV27, the J gene TRBJ2-1; 8 bases are a match to TRBD1. The sample consisted of PBMCs. The CDR3: CASYYGTGPFDEQFF. Here the CDR3 DNA reads TGTGCCAGCTATTACGGGACAGGCCCATTCGATGAGCAGTTCTTC.